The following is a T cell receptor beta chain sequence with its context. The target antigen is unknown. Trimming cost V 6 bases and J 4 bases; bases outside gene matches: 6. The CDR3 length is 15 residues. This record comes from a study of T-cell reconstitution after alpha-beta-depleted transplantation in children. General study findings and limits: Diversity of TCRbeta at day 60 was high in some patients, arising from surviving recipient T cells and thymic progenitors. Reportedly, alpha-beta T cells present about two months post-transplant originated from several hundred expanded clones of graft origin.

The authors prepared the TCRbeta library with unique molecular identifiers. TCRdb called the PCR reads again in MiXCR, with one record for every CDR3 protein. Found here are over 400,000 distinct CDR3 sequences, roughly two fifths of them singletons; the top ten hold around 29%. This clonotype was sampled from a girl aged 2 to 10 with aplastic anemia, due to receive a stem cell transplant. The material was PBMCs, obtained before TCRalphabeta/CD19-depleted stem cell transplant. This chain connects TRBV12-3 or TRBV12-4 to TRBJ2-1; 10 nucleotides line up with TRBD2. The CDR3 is CASSPGLAEYNEQFF. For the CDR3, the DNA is TGTGCCAGCAGCCCTGGACTAGCGGAGTACAATGAGCAGTTCTTC.